A single sample gave rise to the 23 T cell receptor beta chains below, sequenced in a study of blood T cell repertoires in COVID-19. Profiled with immunoSEQ multiplex PCR; TCRdb holds only in-frame clones, not every one. The sample shows about 220,000 clones, approximately 78% of them seen only once. The specimen was peripheral blood. The receptors derive from a woman between 65 and 79 years old with COVID-19, enrolled during active disease.

The chain carries TRBV10-3 and TRBJ1-5; D remains ambiguous. V shed 2 bases and J shed 7 bases, with 6 bases lying between them. Germline CDR1 reads ENHRY; CDR2 reads SYGVKD. There are 12 residues in the CDR3. The chain's CDR3 is CAISEGRQPQHF. The CDR3, as DNA: TGTGCCATCAGTGAGGGTCGGCAGCCCCAGCATTTT.

This chain links TRBV29-1 with TRBJ2-7; 9 bases map to TRBD1. The length of the CDR3 is 13 residues. Germline CDR1 SQVTM, CDR2 ANQGSEA. J lost 3 bases, V lost 7 bases, and 7 bases had no gene match. CDR3 in amino acids: CSGSQTGGYEQYF. CDR3 nucleotide sequence: TGCAGCGGTTCCCAGACAGGGGGCTACGAGCAGTACTTC.

The chain couples TRBV7-9 to TRBJ2-1, with D possibly matching TRBD2 (6 bases). Germline CDR1 reads SEHNR; CDR2 reads FQNEAQ (reference sequence). The CDR3 has 16 residues. The germline V and J ends were trimmed by 1 base and 10 bases, with 20 bases remaining between them. The CDR3 sequence is CASSLGMGPPGGEQFF. CDR3 DNA sequence: TGTGCCAGCAGCTTAGGAATGGGACCTCCCGGAGGGGAGCAGTTCTTC.

The rearrangement uses TRBV28 and TRBJ1-1, with D possibly being TRBD1 (5 bases). CDR1 is MDHEN, CDR2 SYDVKM, per germline. This CDR3 is 12 amino acids long. V shed 2 bases and J shed 11 bases, with 12 bases lying between them. The CDR3 sequence: CASSLRERGAFF. The CDR3 DNA follows: TGTGCCAGCAGTTTACGGGAGCGGGGGGCTTTCTTT.

This rearrangement joins TRBV4-1 to TRBJ2-1, with TRBD2 identical over 13 bases. V lost 0 bases and J lost 12; bases outside the gene matches: 11. This CDR3 is 17 amino acids long. From germline, CDR1 is MGHRA and CDR2 YSYEKL. DNA of the CDR3: TGCGCCAGCAGCCAAGAAGGTACTAGCGGGAGGGCGGGGGTGCAGTTCTTC. It specifies CASSQEGTSGRAGVQFF.

The V call is TRBV3-1 (or the pseudogene TRBV3-2), the J call TRBJ1-2; maybe TRBD1 (6 bases). CDR3 length: 15 amino acids. Trimming left V 5 bases short and J 6 bases short, with 19 bases between. Germline CDR1 is LGHDT and CDR2 is YNNKEL (reference sequence). CDR3 amino acids: CASSASGRGANGYTF. CDR3 in DNA: TGTGCCAGCAGCGCCTCAGGGCGGGGGGCGAATGGCTACACCTTC.

This chain links TRBV10-3 with TRBJ1-1; tentatively, D is TRBD1 (5 bases). Germline CDR1 reads ENHRY; CDR2 reads SYGVKD. The CDR3 covers 13 residues. The germline V and J ends were trimmed by 6 bases and 2 bases, with 10 bases remaining between them. CDR3 region: CAIRWDFNTEAFF. CDR3 DNA: TGTGCCATCAGATGGGACTTCAACACTGAAGCTTTCTTT.

V and J are TRBV6-5 and TRBJ1-1; D unclear. V was cut by 2 bases and J by 4 bases, with 11 bases left in between. The CDR3 runs 14 residues. The germline V gene encodes CDR1 MNHEY and CDR2 SVGAGI. CDR3 loop: CASSYRQGATEAFF. The CDR3 DNA reads as TGTGCCAGCAGTTACCGACAAGGCGCCACTGAAGCTTTCTTT.

The CDR3 sequence: CASSSTAGVTWTQYF. CDR3 sequence (DNA): TGCGCCAGCAGCTCGACAGCAGGGGTGACATGGACCCAGTACTTC. V gene TRBV5-1 combines with J gene TRBJ2-5; tentatively, D is TRBD1 (6 bases). V lost 3 bases to trimming and J lost 7 bases, with 19 bases between them. The CDR3 length is 15 residues. CDR1 SGHRS and CDR2 YFSETQ come from the germline V gene. The variable domain in full, completed from reference TRBV5-1 and TRBJ2-5, reads KAGVTQTPRYLIKTRGQQVTLSCSPISGHRSVSWYQQTPGQGLQFLFEYFSETQRNKGNFPGRFSGRQFSNSRSEMNVSTLELGDSALYLCASSSTAGVTWTQYFGPGTRLLVL.

The V gene is TRBV28, the J gene TRBJ2-1; D perhaps matches TRBD1 (5 bases). CDR3 length: 12 amino acids. CDR1 is MDHEN and CDR2 is SYDVKM in the germline V gene. The V and J ends lost 3 bases and 15 bases respectively, with 15 bases between them. For the CDR3, the DNA is TGTGCCAGCAGTTTGGAGCAGGGCAATCGGTTCTTC. It translates to CASSLEQGNRFF.

The chain has TRBV5-1 and TRBJ2-5; D not resolved. CDR3 size: 13 residues. Germline V lookup: CDR1 SGHRS, CDR2 YFSETQ. Trimming pared 2 bases from V and 0 bases from J, leaving 5 bases between. The CDR3 sequence is CASSFTNQETQYF. The CDR3 bases are TGCGCCAGCAGCTTTACTAACCAAGAGACCCAGTACTTC.

The rearrangement links TRBV7-9 to TRBJ2-1, with a possible D match to TRBD2 (6 bases). Per the germline V gene, CDR1 is SEHNR and CDR2 is FQNEAQ (reference sequence). CDR3 size: 14 residues. Trimming shortened V by 2 bases and J by 13 bases, and 18 bases separated the two germline ends. The CDR3 region has the DNA TGTGCCAGCAGCTTAAACCCTCGACTAGAGAACCAGTTCTTC. Protein sequence: CASSLNPRLENQFF. The full variable domain, in which reference TRBV7-9 and TRBJ2-1 provide the parts outside the CDR3, is DTGVSQNPRHKITKRGQNVTFRCDPISEHNRLYWYRQTLGQGPEFLTYFQNEAQLEKSRLLSDRFSAERPKGSFSTLEIQRTEQGDSAMYLCASSLNPRLENQFFGPGTRLTVL.

This clone was detected many times. The chain carries TRBV19 and TRBJ1-2, with a possible D match to TRBD1 (6 bases). The CDR3 sequence is 11 residues long. Germline V gives CDR1 LNHDA, CDR2 SQIVND (reference sequence). The V and J ends lost 9 bases and 7 bases respectively, with 12 bases between them. The CDR3 reads CASTGYGGYTF. In nucleotides, the CDR3 is TGTGCCAGCACAGGGTACGGTGGCTACACCTTC.

The J gene is TRBJ2-1, the V gene TRBV27, with 10 positions matching TRBD2. Trimming cost V 1 base and J 6 bases; bases outside gene matches: 15. The CDR3 is 19 residues long. Per the germline V gene, CDR1 is MNHEY and CDR2 is SMNVEV (reference sequence). CDR3 sequence: CASSLLTTRAGGPGNEQFF. CDR3 DNA sequence: TGTGCCAGCAGTTTATTAACGACTCGAGCGGGAGGGCCGGGCAATGAGCAGTTCTTC.

This chain joins TRBV28 and TRBJ1-3; D is perhaps TRBD1 (6 bases). The CDR3 totals 15 residues. Deletions cut 0 bases from V and 4 bases from J, with 10 bases between. Germline V gene lookup returns CDR1 MDHEN and CDR2 SYDVKM. CDR3 residues: CASSLWGAQGNTIYF. The CDR3, as DNA: TGTGCCAGCAGTTTATGGGGGGCGCAAGGAAACACCATATATTTT.

This clone was observed at least ten times. The chain carries TRBV5-1 and TRBJ2-2; maybe TRBD1 (5 bases). The CDR3 consists of 14 residues. The germline gives CDR1 SGHRS, CDR2 YFSETQ. V lost 2 bases, J lost 4 bases, and 9 bases lay in between. The CDR3 is CASSFDGATGELFF. Written as DNA, the CDR3 is TGCGCCAGCAGCTTCGATGGGGCCACCGGGGAGCTGTTTTTT.

This sequence joins TRBV27 and TRBJ2-5; a possible D gene is TRBD1 (6 bases). Germline V gene data show CDR1 as MNHEY and CDR2 as SMNVEV (reference sequence). The CDR3 spans 19 residues. Trimming left V 5 bases short and J 3 bases short, with 28 bases between. Here the CDR3 DNA reads TGTGCCAGCAGTCACGAAGGAAGCGTCAGGGGCCCCACGAAAGAGACCCAGTACTTC. It codes for CASSHEGSVRGPTKETQYF.

This clone was observed a few times. The chain uses TRBV30 and TRBJ1-3; the D is unclear. CDR3 length: 13 amino acids. Germline values: CDR1 GTSNPN, CDR2 SVGIG (reference sequence). Trimming left V 5 bases short and J 0 bases short, with 8 bases between. CDR3: CAWAEDSGNTIYF. The CDR3 bases are TGTGCCTGGGCAGAAGACTCTGGAAACACCATATATTTT.

This clone was counted a few times. The chain combines TRBV12-3 or TRBV12-4 with TRBJ1-1; D unresolved. V was cut by 3 bases and J by 7 bases, with 6 bases left in between. The CDR3 runs to 11 residues. CDR3 amino acids: CASSFSGEAFF. CDR3 DNA: TGTGCCAGCAGTTTTAGTGGTGAAGCTTTCTTT.

The CDR3 loop reads CASRPIGGTGVPSSRDTQYF. CDR3 coding DNA: TGTGCCAGCAGACCAATTGGCGGGACAGGGGTGCCCTCGTCCCGAGATACGCAGTATTTT. The V and J genes are TRBV13 and TRBJ2-3; 10 bases match TRBD1. V dropped 6 bases and J dropped 5; count of bases not matched to a gene: 23. Germline CDR1 PRHDT, CDR2 FYEKMQ (reference sequence). This CDR3 contains 20 residues. The full variable domain, in which reference TRBV13 and TRBJ2-3 provide the parts outside the CDR3, is AAGVIQSPRHLIKEKRETATLKCYPIPRHDTVYWYQQGPGQDPQFLISFYEKMQSDKGSIPDRFSAQQFSDYHSELNMSSLELGDSALYFCASRPIGGTGVPSSRDTQYFGPGTRLTVL.

The chain employs TRBV28 and TRBJ2-4, with a weak D call TRBD2 (6 bases). The germline V and J ends were trimmed by 6 bases and 0 bases, with 24 bases remaining between them. The CDR3 sequence is 19 residues long. CDR1 is MDHEN and CDR2 is SYDVKM in the germline V gene. This chain's CDR3 is CASSGWTEAGRVAKNIQYF. CDR3 DNA: TGTGCCAGCAGCGGATGGACCGAGGCGGGGCGAGTAGCCAAAAACATTCAGTACTTC.

The chain uses TRBV28 and TRBJ1-4, with a weak D call TRBD1 (5 bases). The CDR3 covers 12 residues. Germline V gives CDR1 MDHEN, CDR2 SYDVKM. The V and J ends lost 5 bases and 11 bases respectively, with 12 bases between them. CDR3 protein: CASSLQGGKLFF. In nucleotides, the CDR3 is TGTGCCAGCAGTCTGCAGGGCGGCAAACTGTTTTTT.

CDR3 in amino acids: CASIRPLLAGVLGELFF. The CDR3 nucleotides are TGTGCCAGCATTCGCCCACTACTAGCGGGAGTTCTCGGGGAGCTGTTTTTT. The chain joins TRBV6-6 to TRBJ2-2; 11 bases line up with TRBD2. V shed 7 bases and J 7 bases; nucleotides not matched to a gene: 14. Germline V lookup: CDR1 MNHNY, CDR2 SVGAGI (reference sequence). The CDR3 contains 17 residues.